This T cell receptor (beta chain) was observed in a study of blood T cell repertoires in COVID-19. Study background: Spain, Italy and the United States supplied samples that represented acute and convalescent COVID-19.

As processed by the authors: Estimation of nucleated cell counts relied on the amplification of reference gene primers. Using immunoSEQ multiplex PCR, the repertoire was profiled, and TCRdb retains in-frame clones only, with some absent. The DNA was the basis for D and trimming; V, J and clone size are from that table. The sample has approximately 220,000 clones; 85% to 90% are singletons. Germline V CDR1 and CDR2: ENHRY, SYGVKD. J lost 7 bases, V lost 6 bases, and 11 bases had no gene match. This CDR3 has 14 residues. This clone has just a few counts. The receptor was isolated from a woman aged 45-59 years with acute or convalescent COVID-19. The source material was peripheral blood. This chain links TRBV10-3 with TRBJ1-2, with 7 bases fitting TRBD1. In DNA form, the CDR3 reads TGTGCCATCAGAAAAACAGGGGAAGGGTTTGGCTACACCTTC. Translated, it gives CAIRKTGEGFGYTF.